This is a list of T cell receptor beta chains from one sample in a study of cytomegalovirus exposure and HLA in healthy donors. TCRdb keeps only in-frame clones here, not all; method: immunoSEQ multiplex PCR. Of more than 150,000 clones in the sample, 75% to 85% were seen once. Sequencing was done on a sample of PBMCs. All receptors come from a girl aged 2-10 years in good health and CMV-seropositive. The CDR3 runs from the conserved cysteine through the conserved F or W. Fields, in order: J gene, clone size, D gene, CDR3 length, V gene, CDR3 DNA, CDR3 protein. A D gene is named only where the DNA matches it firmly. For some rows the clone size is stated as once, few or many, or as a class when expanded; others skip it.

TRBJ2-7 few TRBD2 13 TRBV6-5 TGTGCCAGCCGGCGGGGGAGGGGCCACGAGCAGTACTTC CASRRGRGHEQYF
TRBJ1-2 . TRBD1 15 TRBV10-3 TGTGCCATCAGTGAGTCGGCAGGGGGCACCTATGGCTACACCTTC CAISESAGGTYGYTF
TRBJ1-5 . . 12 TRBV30 TGTGCCTGGAGCAGGGGCAGTCAGCCCCAGCATTTT CAWSRGSQPQHF
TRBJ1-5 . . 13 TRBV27 TGTGCCAGCAGTTTCGAGGTAGACCAGCCCCAGCATTTT CASSFEVDQPQHF
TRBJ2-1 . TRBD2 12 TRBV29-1 TGCAGTATAGCGGGAGGTTCAAATGAGCAGTTCTTC CSIAGGSNEQFF
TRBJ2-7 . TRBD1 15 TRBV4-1 TGCGCCAGCAGCCAGGACGACAGGGGCTCCTACGAGCAGTACTTC CASSQDDRGSYEQYF
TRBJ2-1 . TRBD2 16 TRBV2 TGTGCCCCCAACCGCCTAGCGGGAGGCATCGACAATGAGCAGTTCTTC CAPNRLAGGIDNEQFF
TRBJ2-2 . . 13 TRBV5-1 TGCGCCAGCAGTCTCCTCTACACCGGGGAGCTGTTTTTT CASSLLYTGELFF
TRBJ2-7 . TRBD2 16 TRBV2 TGTGCCAGCACCCAACTGGCTAGCGGGAGTCCCTACGAGCAGTACTTC CASTQLASGSPYEQYF
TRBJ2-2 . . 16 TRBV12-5 TGTGCTAGTGGTTACCTCGCAGGTGTGGGGGGCGGGGAGCTGTTTTTT CASGYLAGVGGGELFF
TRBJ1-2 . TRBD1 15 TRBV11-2 TGTGCCAGCAGCTGGCTACCGACAGGGCTCTATGGCTACACCTTC CASSWLPTGLYGYTF
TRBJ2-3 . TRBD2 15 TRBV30 TGTGCCTGGAGTCCTGGACTAGCGGGAGGGCCGGGGCAGTATTTT CAWSPGLAGGPGQYF
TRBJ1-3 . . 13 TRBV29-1 TGCAGCGCCGTTCTTCGCTCTGGAAACACCATATATTTT CSAVLRSGNTIYF
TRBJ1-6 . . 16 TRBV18 TGTGCCAGCTCACCACAGATTAGCTCCTATAATTCACCCCTCCACTTT CASSPQISSYNSPLHF
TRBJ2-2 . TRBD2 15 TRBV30 TGTGCCTGGAGAATCCGAGCGGGAGGCGTCGGGGAGCTGTTTTTT CAWRIRAGGVGELFF
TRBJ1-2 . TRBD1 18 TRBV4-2 TGTGCCAGCAGCCAAACCGGGACAGGGCGGTTTCGTACAAGGGGCTACACCTTC CASSQTGTGRFRTRGYTF
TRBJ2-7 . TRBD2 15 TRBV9 TGTGCCAGCAGCGCGACCCTAGCGGGGAGAGACGAGCAGTACTTC CASSATLAGRDEQYF
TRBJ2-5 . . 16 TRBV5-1 TGCGCCAGCAGCTTGTTGGACTACCCGTTCCAAGAGACCCAGTACTTC CASSLLDYPFQETQYF
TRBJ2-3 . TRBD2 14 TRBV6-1 TGTGCCAGCAGGGGACTAGCGGGAGCGGATACGCAGTATTTT CASRGLAGADTQYF
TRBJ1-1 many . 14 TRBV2 TGTGCCAGCAGTGGGGCCAGACCCTACACTGAAGCTTTCTTT CASSGARPYTEAFF
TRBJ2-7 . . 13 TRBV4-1 TGCGCCAGCAGCCGCGGGGTGTTAAACGAGCAGTACTTC CASSRGVLNEQYF
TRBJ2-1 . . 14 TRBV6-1 TGTGCCAGCAGTAATAGCAGGGCTGGCAATGAGCAGTTCTTC CASSNSRAGNEQFF
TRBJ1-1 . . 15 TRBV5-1 TGCGCCAGCAGCTTCACAGGGACATTGAACACTGAAGCTTTCTTT CASSFTGTLNTEAFF
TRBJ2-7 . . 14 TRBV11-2 TGTGCCAGCAGCCCAGACAGAATTTTGGAAGAGCAGTACTTC CASSPDRILEEQYF
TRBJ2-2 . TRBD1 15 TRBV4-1 TGCGCCAGCAGCCAAGGGGGACAGGTAGCCGGGGAGCTGTTTTTT CASSQGGQVAGELFF
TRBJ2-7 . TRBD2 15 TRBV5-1 TGCGCCAGCAGCTTGGAACTAGCGGGAGCTAGGGAGCAGTACTTC CASSLELAGAREQYF
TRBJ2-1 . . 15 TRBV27 TGTGCCAGCAGTTTCTGGCCGGACGGGAAGGTTGAGCAGTTCTTC CASSFWPDGKVEQFF
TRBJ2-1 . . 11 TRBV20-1 TGCAGTGCTAGACAACTAGTGGAGCAGTTCTTC CSARQLVEQFF